The 27 T cell receptor beta chains below come from one sample, sequenced in a study of blood T cell repertoires in COVID-19. The data were produced by immunoSEQ multiplex PCR, yet TCRdb's version contains in-frame clones alone and is incomplete. Counted here are roughly 670,000 clones, about 90% occurring once; the ten biggest clones make up over 0.2%. Sequencing was carried out using peripheral blood. The receptor set was obtained from a woman aged 18-29 years with acute or convalescent COVID-19.

The CDR3 coding sequence is TGTGCCCTCCATATCCTGAGGGATCCAAATCAGCCCCAGCATTTT. This encodes CALHILRDPNQPQHF. The rearrangement joins TRBV9 to TRBJ1-5; D is uncertain. The CDR3 has 15 residues. V was cut by 10 bases and J by 4 bases, with 21 bases left in between. Per the germline V gene, CDR1 is SGDLS and CDR2 is YYNGEE.

This clone was observed once. The V and J genes are TRBV12-5 and TRBJ1-6, with unresolved D. The CDR3 runs 12 residues. CDR1 is LGHNT, CDR2 FRNRAP, per germline. The V gene lost 6 bases and the J gene lost 9 bases, with 9 bases spanning the gap. CDR3 residues: CASGGNGSPLHF. For the CDR3, the DNA is TGTGCTAGTGGCGGGAACGGTTCACCCCTCCACTTT.

The chain links TRBV12-3 or TRBV12-4 to TRBJ2-7; tentatively, D is TRBD1 (5 bases). The germline V and J ends were trimmed by 6 bases and 7 bases, with 10 bases remaining between them. The CDR3 has 11 amino acids. Here the CDR3 DNA reads TGTGCCAGCAGCCGAGGACAAGAGCAGTACTTC. It translates to CASSRGQEQYF.

This chain links TRBV7-2 with TRBJ2-7, with TRBD1 matching over 11 bases. The CDR3 has 15 residues. V lost 4 bases to trimming and J lost 4 bases; unmatched junction nucleotides: 6. Germline V gives CDR1 SGHTA, CDR2 FQGNSA. The CDR3 sequence: CASSSRTGGWYEQYF. The CDR3 DNA reads TGTGCCAGCAGCTCTAGGACAGGGGGCTGGTACGAGCAGTACTTC.

This chain links TRBV13 with TRBJ1-6; 7 positions agree with TRBD1. The trim removed 5 bases at V and 9 bases at J, leaving 1 base unmatched. The germline V gene encodes CDR1 PRHDT and CDR2 FYEKMQ (reference sequence). The CDR3 sequence is 12 residues long. Here the CDR3 reads CASSQGVSPLHF. The CDR3 DNA reads TGTGCCAGCAGCCAGGGGGTTTCACCCCTCCACTTT. The full variable domain, in which reference TRBV13 and TRBJ1-6 provide the parts outside the CDR3, is AAGVIQSPRHLIKEKRETATLKCYPIPRHDTVYWYQQGPGQDPQFLISFYEKMQSDKGSIPDRFSAQQFSDYHSELNMSSLELGDSALYFCASSQGVSPLHFGNGTRLTVT.

This clone came up once. This chain connects TRBV19 to TRBJ1-2; no definite D call. Per germline, CDR1 LNHDA and CDR2 SQIVND (reference sequence). V was shortened by 6 bases and J by 6 bases, with 17 bases between the two germline ends. This CDR3 spans 14 amino acids. The CDR3 loop reads CASSAQRASDGYTF. CDR3 coding DNA: TGTGCCAGTAGCGCACAGAGGGCGTCTGATGGCTACACCTTC.

The chain carries TRBV3-1 (or the pseudogene TRBV3-2) and TRBJ1-2; 7 nucleotides agree with TRBD1. The V segment lost 8 bases and the J segment 3 bases; nucleotides outside the gene matches: 3. The CDR3 runs 12 residues. Germline V gives CDR1 LGHDT, CDR2 YNNKEL (reference sequence). The CDR3 loop reads CASEGQDYGYTF. CDR3 coding DNA: TGTGCCAGCGAAGGACAGGACTATGGCTACACCTTC.

The genes are TRBV9 and TRBJ1-6; D gene unclear. V was cut by 5 bases and J by 10 bases, with 19 bases left in between. Germline CDR1 and CDR2: SGDLS and YYNGEE. The CDR3 spans 15 residues. The CDR3 region has the DNA TGTGCCAGCAGGAGGGAGGGCCGTGAGGGATCACCCCTCCACTTT. As protein: CASRREGREGSPLHF.

J is TRBJ1-2 and V is TRBV27; tentative D call: TRBD1 (5 bases). The CDR3 contains 13 residues. V lost 6 bases and J lost 6, with 14 bases in between. Germline-derived CDR1 and CDR2 are MNHEY and SMNVEV (reference sequence). CDR3 nucleotides: TGTGCCAGCAGAGGAGGGGCGCAGAATGGCTACACCTTC. Translating gives CASRGGAQNGYTF.

The chain employs TRBV2 and TRBJ2-2, with D perhaps matching TRBD2 (6 bases). The CDR3 length is 16 residues. V lost 8 bases and J 4 bases, leaving 20 bases between the germline ends. Germline V gene data show CDR1 as SNHLY and CDR2 as FYNNEI. In nucleotides, the CDR3 is TGTGCCAGCGGAGGGGCAGTTCAACTAGCCACCGGGGAGCTGTTTTTT. Translated: CASGGAVQLATGELFF. Full variable domain (outside the CDR3, taken from reference TRBV2 and TRBJ2-2): EPEVTQTPSHQVTQMGQEVILRCVPISNHLYFYWYRQILGQKVEFLVSFYNNEISEKSEIFDDQFSVERPDGSNFTLKIRSTKLEDSAMYFCASGGAVQLATGELFFGEGSRLTVL.

This clone was counted a single time. The CDR3 sequence is CASSLVLRGGVSNQPQHF. The CDR3 nucleotides read TGTGCCAGCAGCTTAGTTTTAAGGGGAGGTGTAAGCAATCAGCCCCAGCATTTT. This chain connects TRBV7-8 to TRBJ1-5; D possibly corresponds to TRBD1 (5 bases). Trimming took 1 base from V and 1 from J, leaving 17 bases between them. CDR3 length equals 18 residues. CDR1 SGHVS and CDR2 FQNEAQ come from the germline V gene.

The gene calls are TRBV27 and TRBJ1-2; 10 nucleotides align to TRBD1. The CDR3 is 15 residues long. V was clipped by 5 bases and J by 4 bases; unmatched bases: 7. The germline V gene has CDR1 MNHEY and CDR2 SMNVEV (reference sequence). The CDR3 DNA is TGTGCCAGCAGTCTGACAGGGGGCGCGGGCTATGGCTACACCTTC. It yields the protein CASSLTGGAGYGYTF.

This sequence joins TRBV27 and TRBJ2-1; TRBD2 agrees at 7 bases. With 2 bases clipped from V and 4 bases from J, the junction kept 5 bases outside the gene matches. This CDR3 is 15 amino acids long. Germline V lookup: CDR1 MNHEY, CDR2 SMNVEV (reference sequence). CDR3: CASSLGGGLYNEQFF. The CDR3 DNA reads as TGTGCCAGCAGTTTAGGGGGGGGTCTTTACAATGAGCAGTTCTTC.

The chain uses TRBV2 and TRBJ2-1; 13 bases are a match to TRBD2. The CDR3 length is 15 residues. Unmatched junction bases numbered 5, after V lost 4 bases and J lost 8 bases. CDR1 SNHLY and CDR2 FYNNEI come from the germline V gene. The DNA for the CDR3 is TGTGCCAGCAGTGCCTGGACTAGCGGGGGTGATGAGCAGTTCTTC. Its protein is CASSAWTSGGDEQFF.

V usage is TRBV5-8 and J usage is TRBJ1-2, with D hard to call. V lost 1 base and J lost 6, with 13 bases in between. The CDR3 totals 14 residues. Per germline, CDR1 SGHTS and CDR2 YDEGEE. CDR3 bases: TGTGCCAGCAGCTTGTTGGCGGGGAGCAATGGCTACACCTTC. Translated, it gives CASSLLAGSNGYTF.

Here the CDR3 DNA reads TGCGCCAGCAGCTTGAGGGAGCGAGAGACCCAGTACTTC. It specifies CASSLRERETQYF. This chain uses TRBV5-1 with TRBJ2-5; the D gene is possibly TRBD2 (5 bases). V was shortened by 1 base and J by 4 bases, with 8 bases between the two germline ends. The CDR3 totals 13 residues. Germline V CDR1 and CDR2: SGHRS, YFSETQ.

About this clone: The sample has other DNA sequences that encode this CDR3 too. This chain uses TRBV24-1 with TRBJ1-2, with D possibly matching TRBD1 (5 bases). The CDR3 consists of 12 residues. Germline values: CDR1 KGHDR, CDR2 SFDVKD. V was pared by 0 bases and J by 8 bases, with 6 bases between. For the CDR3, the DNA is TGTGCCACCAGTGATTTGAGGGGAGGCTACACCTTC. This gives the protein CATSDLRGGYTF.

The gene calls are TRBV29-1 and TRBJ1-4; D gene ambiguous. Germline V CDR1 and CDR2: SQVTM, ANQGSEA. V was shortened by 7 bases and J by 6 bases, with 12 bases between the two germline ends. This CDR3 has 12 residues. The CDR3 DNA follows: TGCAGCGCCCTCGGAGGCGATGAAAAACTGTTTTTT. Translation gives CSALGGDEKLFF.

J is TRBJ2-7 and V is TRBV7-8, with a weak D call TRBD1 (6 bases). Between the trimmed V and J ends, which lost 6 bases and 3 bases, there was a span of 15 bases. CDR1 and CDR2 (germline): SGHVS, FQNEAQ. This CDR3 has 14 amino acids. CDR3 sequence: CASRSRGGVYEQYF. Here the CDR3 DNA reads TGTGCCAGCAGATCCAGGGGTGGCGTCTACGAGCAGTACTTC. Complete variable domain (other parts from reference TRBV7-8 and TRBJ2-7): GAGVSQSPRYKVAKRGQDVALRCDPISGHVSLFWYQQALGQGPEFLTYFQNEAQLDKSGLPSDRFFAERPEGSVSTLKIQRTQQEDSAVYLCASRSRGGVYEQYFGPGTRLTVT.

CDR3 in amino acids: CASRLTGTGENEQYF. As DNA, the CDR3 is TGTGCCAGCAGACTTACCGGGACAGGGGAAAACGAGCAGTACTTC. V and J are TRBV28 and TRBJ2-7; 10 bases are shared with TRBD1. The CDR3 has 15 amino acids. Germline V gives CDR1 MDHEN, CDR2 SYDVKM. V gave up 6 bases and J gave up 5 bases; unmatched junction bases: 10. Using reference TRBV28 and TRBJ2-7 for the parts outside the CDR3, the full variable domain is DVKVTQSSRYLVKRTGEKVFLECVQDMDHENMFWYRQDPGLGLRLIYFSYDVKMKEKGDIPEGYSVSREKKERFSLILESASTNQTSMYLCASRLTGTGENEQYFGPGTRLTVT.

The gene calls are TRBV4-3 and TRBJ1-3, with D perhaps TRBD1 (6 bases). This CDR3 comprises 16 residues. From germline, CDR1 is LGHNA and CDR2 YSLEER. Deletions cut 3 bases from V and 3 bases from J, with 15 bases between. The CDR3 DNA is TGCGCCAGCAGCCAGGAGGGGGAGGGTAGTGGAAACACCATATATTTT. Its translation is CASSQEGEGSGNTIYF.

This clone turned up a few times. This CDR3 is also generated by other DNA sequences in the sample. The rearrangement joins TRBV12-3 or TRBV12-4 to TRBJ1-2; TRBD1 agrees at 7 bases. V was clipped by 6 bases and J by 4 bases; unmatched bases: 5. The CDR3 loop spans 13 amino acids. The CDR3 loop is CASSLGQFYGYTF. CDR3 in DNA: TGTGCCAGCAGCCTGGGACAGTTCTATGGCTACACCTTC.

Only one count was recorded for this clone. A much more abundant neighbour one base away suggests this may be a read error. This sequence joins TRBV9 and TRBJ2-3, with 10 positions matching TRBD1. Germline loops: CDR1 SGDLS, CDR2 YYNGEE. The junction had 2 bases not matched to a gene; V was cut back by 5 bases and J by 2 bases. This CDR3 contains 14 residues. The CDR3 nucleotides read TGTGCCAGCAGTGGGACAGGGGCCACAGATACGCAGTATTTT. It encodes CASSGTGATDTQYF.

The chain is built from TRBV19 and TRBJ1-3, with D possibly being TRBD1 (6 bases). Germline V gives CDR1 LNHDA, CDR2 SQIVND (reference sequence). Trimming pared 3 bases from V and 3 bases from J, leaving 33 bases between. The CDR3 extends over 22 amino acids. For the CDR3, the DNA is TGTGCCAGTAGTATCCGGGACAAGCAAATTACAACTGAAAACATATTTGGAAACACCATATATTTT. It codes for CASSIRDKQITTENIFGNTIYF. Full variable domain (rest looked up from reference TRBV19 and TRBJ1-3): DGGITQSPKYLFRKEGQNVTLSCEQNLNHDAMYWYRQDPGQGLRLIYYSQIVNDFQKGDIAEGYSVSREKKESFPLTVTSAQKNPTAFYLCASSIRDKQITTENIFGNTIYFGEGSWLTVV.

This chain joins TRBV3-1 (or the pseudogene TRBV3-2) and TRBJ1-6; tentative D call: TRBD1 (6 bases). The V and J ends lost 1 base and 6 bases respectively, with 13 bases between them. CDR3 size: 16 residues. Germline values: CDR1 LGHDT, CDR2 YNNKEL (reference sequence). This chain's CDR3 is CASSQATGGRNSPLHF. CDR3 bases: TGTGCCAGCAGCCAAGCAACCGGGGGGCGTAATTCACCCCTCCACTTT.

The chain recombines TRBV10-3 with TRBJ1-1; possibly TRBD1 for D (6 bases). Germline CDR1 reads ENHRY; CDR2 reads SYGVKD. Trimming left V 5 bases short and J 0 bases short, with 22 bases between. The CDR3 loop spans 18 amino acids. CDR3 coding DNA: TGTGCCATCAGTCTGACAGGACGGTCCGGGGCGATGAACACTGAAGCTTTCTTT. It specifies CAISLTGRSGAMNTEAFF.

The V gene is TRBV9, the J gene TRBJ2-3; 11 bases agree with TRBD2. Trimming cost V 0 bases and J 1 base; bases outside gene matches: 10. This CDR3 has 19 amino acids. Per the germline V gene, CDR1 is SGDLS and CDR2 is YYNGEE. CDR3 in DNA: TGTGCCAGCAGCGTAGGGCTAGCGGGGGGATTAGGAGGCACAGATACGCAGTATTTT. Its translation is CASSVGLAGGLGGTDTQYF.